One and the same sample provided the 21 T cell receptor beta chains below, sequenced in a study of PD-1 blockade in classical Hodgkin lymphoma. TCRdb keeps only in-frame clones here, not all; method: immunoSEQ multiplex PCR. The sample comprises some 46,000 clones, 80% of which are singletons, and roughly 22% rests with the top ten. Following autologous stem cell transplantation, relapse occurred in every patient, and exposure to brentuximab vedotin varied. The sample here was peripheral blood mononuclear cells (PBMCs), taken before the second cycle of nivolumab. The receptors here all came from a human donor with classical Hodgkin lymphoma.

The chain recombines TRBV11-2 with TRBJ1-2; TRBD1 matches 7 bases. Germline values: CDR1 SGHAT, CDR2 FQNNGV. V lost 3 bases, J lost 2 bases, and 3 bases stayed unmatched. This CDR3 is 14 amino acids long. The CDR3 loop reads CASSFSTGNYGYTF. CDR3 nucleotide sequence: TGTGCCAGCAGCTTCTCGACAGGGAACTATGGCTACACCTTC.

The chain couples TRBV5-1 to TRBJ2-3; D not certain. The germline CDR1 and CDR2 sequences are SGHRS and YFSETQ. This CDR3 spans 14 amino acids. With 0 bases removed from V and 5 bases from J, the gap between germline ends came to 10 bases. The CDR3 nucleotides read TGCGCCAGCAGCTTGGCCGGGCAGATAGATACGCAGTATTTT. It yields the protein CASSLAGQIDTQYF.

The gene calls are TRBV6-5 and TRBJ1-3; D gene unclear. The length of the CDR3 is 14 residues. CDR1 MNHEY and CDR2 SVGAGI come from the germline V gene. V gave up 4 bases and J gave up 0 bases, with 7 bases separating them. The CDR3 is CASSWQASGNTIYF. The DNA of the CDR3 is TGTGCCAGCAGTTGGCAGGCCTCTGGAAACACCATATATTTT.

In this sample, this clone turned up a few times. The chain combines TRBV4-2 with TRBJ2-1; the D is unclear. Per the germline V gene, CDR1 is LGHNA and CDR2 is YNFKEQ. The CDR3 totals 16 residues. The V gene lost 0 bases and the J gene lost 1 base, with 10 bases spanning the gap. The CDR3 DNA reads as TGTGCCAGCAGCCAAGAGAATACTGGGTCCTACAATGAGCAGTTCTTC. This codes for CASSQENTGSYNEQFF.

This chain links TRBV5-1 with TRBJ1-4; maybe TRBD1 (5 bases). The CDR3 has 15 residues. CDR1 and CDR2 from the germline V gene are SGHRS and YFSETQ. Trimming stripped 0 bases from V and 6 bases from J, with 12 bases between. CDR3 in DNA: TGCGCCAGCAGCTTGGCCGGGGGAGGAGATGAAAAACTGTTTTTT. It translates to CASSLAGGGDEKLFF. Looking up the rest from reference TRBV5-1 and TRBJ1-4 gives the full variable domain: KAGVTQTPRYLIKTRGQQVTLSCSPISGHRSVSWYQQTPGQGLQFLFEYFSETQRNKGNFPGRFSGRQFSNSRSEMNVSTLELGDSALYLCASSLAGGGDEKLFFGSGTQLSVL.

This clone was seen a single time. This chain joins TRBV28 and TRBJ1-2; 9 positions agree with TRBD1. The CDR3 sequence is 13 residues long. The V gene's germline CDR1 is MDHEN and CDR2 SYDVKM. With V trimmed by 6 bases and J by 7 bases, 6 bases remained unmatched. The CDR3 DNA is TGTGCCAGCAGAACAGGGGGCGCGGGTGGCTACACCTTC. As protein: CASRTGGAGGYTF.

V usage is TRBV19 and J usage is TRBJ1-2, with 8 bases matching TRBD1. CDR3 length equals 14 residues. CDR1 LNHDA and CDR2 SQIVND come from the germline V gene (reference sequence). The trim removed 0 bases at V and 5 bases at J, leaving 2 bases unmatched. The CDR3 loop reads CASSIEHRGYGYTF. CDR3 in DNA: TGTGCCAGTAGTATAGAGCACAGGGGGTATGGCTACACCTTC.

The rearrangement links TRBV4-1 to TRBJ1-2, with 9 bases aligning to TRBD1. This CDR3 region has 15 residues. The V gene end was trimmed by 2 bases and the J gene end by 0 bases; junction bases not matched to a gene: 1. Germline CDR1 MGHRA, CDR2 YSYEKL. CDR3 region: CASSQRDRANYGYTF. CDR3 nucleotide sequence: TGCGCCAGCAGCCAACGGGACAGGGCTAACTATGGCTACACCTTC.

The V gene is TRBV4-3, the J gene TRBJ2-7; D is possibly TRBD1 or TRBD2 (5 bases each). CDR1 and CDR2 from the germline V gene are LGHNA and YSLEER. Between the trimmed V and J ends, which lost 4 bases and 1 base, there was a span of 11 bases. The CDR3 has 14 amino acids. The CDR3, as DNA: TGCGCCAGCAGCCTCGGGACCGAGTCCTACGAGCAGTACTTC. Its protein is CASSLGTESYEQYF.

V gene TRBV11-3 combines with J gene TRBJ1-5; D remains unclear. Looked up from germline, CDR1 is SGHNT and CDR2 is YENEEA. The length of the CDR3 is 15 residues. Trimming cost V 3 bases and J 0 bases, with 9 bases left between them. The DNA of the CDR3 is TGTGCCAGCAGCTTCGGATCTTATAGCAATCAGCCCCAGCATTTT. Its protein is CASSFGSYSNQPQHF.

The chain is built from TRBV27 and TRBJ1-1; 7 bases fit TRBD1. V gave up 3 bases and J gave up 1 base; unmatched junction bases: 5. The CDR3 extends over 15 amino acids. CDR1 is MNHEY, CDR2 SMNVEV, per germline (reference sequence). The CDR3 coding sequence is TGTGCCAGCAGTTTTTGGAGGGACAGGAACACTGAAGCTTTCTTT. Amino acid sequence: CASSFWRDRNTEAFF.

This rearrangement joins TRBV19 to TRBJ1-5; D perhaps matches TRBD1 (5 bases). Looked up from germline, CDR1 is LNHDA and CDR2 is SQIVND (reference sequence). CDR3 size: 14 residues. V gave up 11 bases and J gave up 0 bases, with 14 bases separating them. This chain's CDR3 is CAGGGTSSNQPQHF. The CDR3 region has the DNA TGTGCCGGGGGAGGGACCTCTAGCAATCAGCCCCAGCATTTT.

The V call is TRBV5-4, the J call TRBJ1-4; perhaps TRBD1 as D (5 bases). The germline V gene has CDR1 SGHNT and CDR2 YYREEE (reference sequence). The CDR3 contains 13 residues. The V gene lost 4 bases and the J gene lost 7 bases, with 11 bases spanning the gap. The CDR3 is CASSPMRGEKLFF. In DNA form, the CDR3 reads TGTGCCAGCAGCCCGATGAGGGGTGAAAAACTGTTTTTT.

The rearrangement joins TRBV5-6 to TRBJ1-1; D ambiguous. The germline V gene has CDR1 SGHDT and CDR2 YYEEEE. Trimming shortened V by 4 bases and J by 7 bases, and 11 bases separated the two germline ends. The CDR3 has 12 amino acids. The CDR3 region is CASSIPSGEAFF. Written as DNA, the CDR3 is TGTGCCAGCAGCATCCCTAGCGGTGAAGCTTTCTTT.

In nucleotides, the CDR3 is TGTGCCAGCAGTGACTCGACGCGCGGCAAGGGCGACAGTAGCAATCAGCCCCAGCATTTT. Its protein is CASSDSTRGKGDSSNQPQHF. This chain connects TRBV6-4 to TRBJ1-5; D is possibly TRBD1 (5 bases). Germline CDR1 MRHNA, CDR2 SNTAGT. This CDR3 contains 20 residues. The V end was cut by 0 bases, the J end by 0 bases, with 21 bases between.

The gene calls are TRBV5-1 and TRBJ2-2; perhaps TRBD1 as D (6 bases). This CDR3 is 18 amino acids long. Deletions cut 0 bases from V and 1 base from J, with 16 bases between. CDR1 is SGHRS, CDR2 YFSETQ, per germline. DNA of the CDR3: TGCGCCAGCAGCTTGGCAAACGGGCAGGGACAGAACACCGGGGAGCTGTTTTTT. Residues: CASSLANGQGQNTGELFF. Full variable domain (outside the CDR3, taken from reference TRBV5-1 and TRBJ2-2): KAGVTQTPRYLIKTRGQQVTLSCSPISGHRSVSWYQQTPGQGLQFLFEYFSETQRNKGNFPGRFSGRQFSNSRSEMNVSTLELGDSALYLCASSLANGQGQNTGELFFGEGSRLTVL.

V gene TRBV27 combines with J gene TRBJ2-3, with 11 bases fitting TRBD2. With 5 bases clipped from V and 2 bases from J, the junction kept 6 bases outside the gene matches. This CDR3 has 16 amino acids. Looked up from germline, CDR1 is MNHEY and CDR2 is SMNVEV (reference sequence). CDR3 protein: CASSPLAGGTTDTQYF. CDR3 coding DNA: TGTGCCAGCAGTCCTCTAGCGGGGGGCACCACAGATACGCAGTATTTT.

This chain links TRBV6-5 with TRBJ1-1; D possibly corresponds to TRBD1 (5 bases). V was shortened by 2 bases and J by 1 base, with 5 bases between the two germline ends. Germline CDR1 is MNHEY and CDR2 is SVGAGI. The CDR3 contains 13 residues. CDR3 nucleotide sequence: TGTGCCAGCAGTTACAGGGGGAACACTGAAGCTTTCTTT. Protein: CASSYRGNTEAFF.

The V gene is TRBV19, the J gene TRBJ2-3, with 9 bases lining up with TRBD1. The CDR3 covers 15 residues. V trimming: 5 bases; J trimming: 4 bases; junction bases outside the gene matches: 7. Germline CDR1 and CDR2: LNHDA and SQIVND (reference sequence). The CDR3, as DNA: TGTGCCAGTAGTGAGGGACAGGGTGGCGCAGATACGCAGTATTTT. It specifies CASSEGQGGADTQYF.

This sequence joins TRBV6-1 and TRBJ1-3, with unresolved D. The V end was cut by 4 bases, the J end by 1 base, with 11 bases between. Germline-derived CDR1 and CDR2 are MNHNS and SASEGT. The CDR3 contains 15 residues. CDR3 in DNA: TGTGCCAGCAGTGCCCTTAAGCAATCTGGAAACACCATATATTTT. It is translated as CASSALKQSGNTIYF.

V is TRBV13 and J is TRBJ2-3; the match to TRBD2 covers 12 bases. This CDR3 is 16 amino acids long. CDR1 and CDR2 (germline): PRHDT, FYEKMQ (reference sequence). Trimming cost V 5 bases and J 1 base; bases outside gene matches: 4. The CDR3 region has the DNA TGTGCCAGCAGCCGACGGACTAGCGGGGGCACAGATACGCAGTATTTT. Amino acid sequence: CASSRRTSGGTDTQYF.